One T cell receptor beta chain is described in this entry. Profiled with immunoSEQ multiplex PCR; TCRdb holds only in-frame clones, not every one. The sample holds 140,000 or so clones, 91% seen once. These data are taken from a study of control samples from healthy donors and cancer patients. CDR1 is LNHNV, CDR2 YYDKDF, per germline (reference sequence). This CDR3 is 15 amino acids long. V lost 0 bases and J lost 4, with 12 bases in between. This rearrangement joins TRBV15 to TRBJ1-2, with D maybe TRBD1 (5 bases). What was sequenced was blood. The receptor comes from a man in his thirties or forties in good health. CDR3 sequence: CATSRDRSGVYGYTF. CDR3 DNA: TGTGCCACCAGCAGAGATCGCTCGGGGGTCTATGGCTACACCTTC.